The rows below give T cell receptor beta chains drawn from one sample of a study of cytomegalovirus exposure and HLA in healthy donors. Assay used: immunoSEQ multiplex PCR; TCRdb lists only in-frame clones, some missing. The sample shows about 78,000 clones, 63% of them seen only once. The specimen was PBMCs. The receptors shown here come from a man aged 25 to 40 in good health and CMV-seropositive. Both conserved end residues are part of each CDR3. The order of the fields is clone size, V gene, J gene, D gene, CDR3 protein, CDR3 DNA. The D gene is left open where the match is weak. Clone size, where shown, is once, few, many, or a class for clones that have expanded.

.	TRBV5-1	TRBJ2-2	.	CASSFTAGLNTGELFF	TGCGCCAGCAGCTTTACGGCAGGGCTTAACACCGGGGAGCTGTTTTTT
.	TRBV7-2	TRBJ2-7	TRBD2	CASSLVEGGRGEQYF	TGTGCCAGCAGCTTAGTGGAGGGAGGGCGGGGGGAGCAGTACTTC
few	TRBV6-6	TRBJ1-1	.	CASSRTSLNTEAFF	TGTGCCAGCAGTAGGACAAGCCTGAACACTGAAGCTTTCTTT
once	TRBV5-1	TRBJ2-7	TRBD2	CASSWTSGEQYF	TGCGCCAGCAGCTGGACTAGCGGCGAGCAGTACTTC
.	TRBV19	TRBJ1-5	.	CASSPGAGRKNQPQHF	TGTGCCAGTAGTCCAGGCGCGGGACGGAAAAATCAGCCCCAGCATTTT
few	TRBV5-6	TRBJ1-1	.	CASSLWQNTEAFF	TGTGCCAGCAGCTTGTGGCAAAACACTGAAGCTTTCTTT
.	TRBV28	TRBJ1-1	TRBD1	CASSLGGQGGTEAFF	TGTGCCAGCAGTTTAGGTGGACAGGGGGGCACTGAAGCTTTCTTT
.	TRBV11-2	TRBJ1-2	TRBD1	CASSSRDRKRVYGYTF	TGTGCCAGCAGCTCCCGGGACAGGAAAAGGGTCTATGGCTACACCTTC
.	TRBV5-1	TRBJ2-1	TRBD2	CASSVREANNEQFF	TGCGCCAGCAGCGTCCGGGAGGCTAACAATGAGCAGTTCTTC
.	TRBV27	TRBJ1-6	.	CASRKPGENSPLHF	TGTGCCAGCAGAAAACCGGGGGAAAATTCACCCCTCCACTTT
.	TRBV15	TRBJ2-5	.	CATLGKKETQYF	TGTGCCACCCTCGGGAAGAAGGAGACCCAGTACTTC
.	TRBV5-6	TRBJ2-3	.	CASSLLQRSTDTQYF	TGTGCCAGCAGCTTGCTCCAGCGGAGCACAGATACGCAGTATTTT
.	TRBV21-1	TRBJ2-7	.	CASSKYRRQRSYEQYF	TGTGCCAGCAGCAAGTACCGTAGACAGCGATCCTACGAGCAGTACTTC
.	TRBV7-8	TRBJ2-7	TRBD2	CASSLVAGSYEQYF	TGTGCCAGCAGCTTGGTAGCGGGATCGTACGAGCAGTACTTC
.	TRBV7-6	TRBJ1-4	.	CASSSMDSNEKLFF	TGTGCCAGCAGCTCCATGGACAGTAATGAAAAACTGTTTTTT
.	TRBV7-2	TRBJ2-7	.	CASSLMAGRNYEQYF	TGTGCCAGCAGCTTAATGGCGGGACGTAACTACGAGCAGTACTTC
few	TRBV4-1	TRBJ1-1	.	CASSQFLRFVNTEAFF	TGCGCCAGCAGCCAATTCTTGCGCTTCGTGAACACTGAAGCTTTCTTT
.	TRBV9	TRBJ2-1	.	CASSTLTAYNEQFF	TGTGCCAGCAGCACCTTGACAGCCTACAATGAGCAGTTCTTC
.	TRBV19	TRBJ2-6	TRBD1	CASSGTGGFNVLTF	TGTGCCAGTAGTGGGACAGGGGGGTTTAACGTCCTGACTTTC
.	TRBV19	TRBJ1-3	.	CASSLRGGGQGNTIYF	TGTGCCAGTAGTCTCCGGGGAGGGGGGCAAGGAAACACCATATATTTT
.	TRBV27	TRBJ2-2	TRBD1	CASSEGAFTGELFF	TGTGCCAGCAGTGAGGGGGCCTTTACCGGGGAGCTGTTTTTT
.	TRBV2	TRBJ1-5	.	CASSEMSTGGQPQHF	TGTGCCAGCAGTGAAATGTCGACAGGAGGTCAGCCCCAGCATTTT
.	TRBV29-1	TRBJ2-7	.	CSVEGSSRNEQYF	TGCAGCGTTGAAGGAAGTTCCAGAAACGAGCAGTACTTC
.	TRBV9	TRBJ2-2	.	CASSVFTGELFF	TGTGCCAGCAGCGTCTTCACCGGGGAGCTGTTTTTT
.	TRBV29-1	TRBJ2-7	TRBD2	CSVASGAYEQYF	TGCAGCGTGGCTAGCGGCGCCTACGAGCAGTACTTC